This entry describes one T cell receptor beta chain. The sample is drawn from a study of blood T cell repertoires in COVID-19. Overall study: COVID-19 samples from acute and convalescent phases originated in the United States, Italy and Spain. Nucleic acid was either cDNA or gDNA, and it came from T cells, B-cell-depleted T cells, or PBMCs.

Germline V gene data show CDR1 as LGHDT and CDR2 as YNNKEL (reference sequence). Trimming shortened V by 2 bases and J by 13 bases, and 12 bases separated the two germline ends. The CDR3 loop spans 13 amino acids. The authors' processing: Reference gene primer amplification gave nucleated cell count estimates. Profiled with immunoSEQ multiplex PCR; TCRdb holds only in-frame clones, not every one. That table furnishes V, J and clone size, whereas the DNA furnished D and trimming. Of 120,000 or so clones in the sample, about 80% were seen once. This TCR came from a man aged 60 to 69 with acute or convalescent COVID-19. The sequenced sample was peripheral blood. The chain is built from TRBV3-1 (or the pseudogene TRBV3-2) and TRBJ1-6; D uncertain. CDR3 in DNA: TGTGCCAGCAGCCAATTGTCAACCGGGCCCCTCCACTTT. Translation: CASSQLSTGPLHF.